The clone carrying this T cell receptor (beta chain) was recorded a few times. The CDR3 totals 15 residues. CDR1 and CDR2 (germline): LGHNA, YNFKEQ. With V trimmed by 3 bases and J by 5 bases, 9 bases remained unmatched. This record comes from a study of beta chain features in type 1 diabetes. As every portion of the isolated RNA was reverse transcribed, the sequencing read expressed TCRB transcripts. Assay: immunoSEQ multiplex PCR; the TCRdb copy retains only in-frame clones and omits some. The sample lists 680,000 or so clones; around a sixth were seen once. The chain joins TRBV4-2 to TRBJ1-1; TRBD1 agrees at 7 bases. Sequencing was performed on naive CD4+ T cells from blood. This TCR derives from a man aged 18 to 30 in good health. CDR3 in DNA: TGTGCCAGCAGCCAGGCAGGGACAGAGGGAACTGAAGCTTTCTTT. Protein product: CASSQAGTEGTEAFF.